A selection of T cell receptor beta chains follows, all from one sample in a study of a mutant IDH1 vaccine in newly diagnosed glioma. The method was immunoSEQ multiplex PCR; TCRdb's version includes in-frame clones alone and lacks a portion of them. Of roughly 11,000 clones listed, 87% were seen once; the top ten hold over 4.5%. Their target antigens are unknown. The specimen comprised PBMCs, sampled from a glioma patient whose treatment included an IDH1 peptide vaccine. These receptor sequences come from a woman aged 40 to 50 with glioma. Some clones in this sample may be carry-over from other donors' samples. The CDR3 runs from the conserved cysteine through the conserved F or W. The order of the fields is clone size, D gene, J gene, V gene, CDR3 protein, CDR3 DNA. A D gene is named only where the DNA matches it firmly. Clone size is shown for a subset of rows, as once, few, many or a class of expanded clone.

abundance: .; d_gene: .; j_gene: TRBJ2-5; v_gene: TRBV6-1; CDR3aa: CASSRVQETQYF; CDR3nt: TGTGCCAGCAGTAGAGTCCAAGAGACCCAGTACTTC
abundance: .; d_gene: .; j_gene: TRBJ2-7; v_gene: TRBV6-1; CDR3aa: CAILPSEGIIYEQYF; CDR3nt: TGTGCCATCCTCCCCTCGGAGGGCATTATCTACGAGCAGTACTTC
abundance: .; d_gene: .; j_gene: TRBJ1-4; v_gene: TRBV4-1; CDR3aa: CASSRRPGQEEKLFF; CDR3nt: TGCGCCAGCAGCCGTCGTCCGGGCCAGGAGGAAAAACTGTTTTTT
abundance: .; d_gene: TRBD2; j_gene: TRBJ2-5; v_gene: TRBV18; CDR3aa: CASSRTSGTQETQYF; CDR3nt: TGTGCCAGCTCACGGACTAGCGGTACTCAAGAGACCCAGTACTTC
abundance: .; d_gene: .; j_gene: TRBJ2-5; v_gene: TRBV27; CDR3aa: CASSSLGGWETQYF; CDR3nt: TGTGCCAGCAGTTCCTTGGGAGGTTGGGAGACCCAGTACTTC
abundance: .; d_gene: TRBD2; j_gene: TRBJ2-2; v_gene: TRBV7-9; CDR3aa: CASSLAMTSGRSPGELFF; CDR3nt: TGTGCCAGCAGCTTAGCGATGACTAGCGGGAGATCCCCCGGGGAGCTGTTTTTT
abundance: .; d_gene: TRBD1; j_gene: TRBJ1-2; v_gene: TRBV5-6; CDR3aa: CASGTGRIGGYTF; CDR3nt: TGTGCCAGCGGGACAGGCCGAATTGGTGGCTACACCTTC
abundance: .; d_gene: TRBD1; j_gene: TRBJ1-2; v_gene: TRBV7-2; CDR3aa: CASSPRQGSYGYTF; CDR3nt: TGTGCCAGCAGCCCTAGACAGGGCTCCTATGGCTACACCTTC
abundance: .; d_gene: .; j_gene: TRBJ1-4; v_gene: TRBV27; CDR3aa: CASSLRGTYEKLFF; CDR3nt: TGTGCCAGCAGTTTAAGAGGGACCTATGAAAAACTGTTTTTT
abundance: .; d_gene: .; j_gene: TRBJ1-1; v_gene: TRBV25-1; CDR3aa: CASSEWGVKTEAFF; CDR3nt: TGTGCCAGCAGTGAATGGGGGGTGAAGACTGAAGCTTTCTTT
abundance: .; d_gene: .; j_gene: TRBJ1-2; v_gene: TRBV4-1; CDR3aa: CASSQSVLNNYGYTF; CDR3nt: TGCGCCAGCAGCCAAAGCGTCCTCAATAACTATGGCTACACCTTC
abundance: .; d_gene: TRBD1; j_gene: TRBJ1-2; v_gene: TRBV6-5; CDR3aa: CASRPTGGVLGYTF; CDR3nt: TGTGCCAGCAGGCCGACAGGGGGGGTACTTGGCTACACCTTC
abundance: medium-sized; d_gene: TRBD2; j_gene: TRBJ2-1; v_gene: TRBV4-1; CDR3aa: CASSGGVAGGPGEQFF; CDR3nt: TGCGCCAGCAGCGGCGGGGTAGCGGGAGGGCCCGGTGAGCAGTTCTTC
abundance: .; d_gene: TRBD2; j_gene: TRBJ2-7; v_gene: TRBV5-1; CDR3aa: CASSWAGLAGGPDEQYF; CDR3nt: TGCGCCAGCAGCTGGGCCGGACTAGCGGGGGGGCCCGACGAGCAGTACTTC
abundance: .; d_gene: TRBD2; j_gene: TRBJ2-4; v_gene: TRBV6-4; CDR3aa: CASSALSSGERTKNIQYF; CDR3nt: TGTGCCAGCAGCGCCCTATCTAGCGGGGAAAGGACCAAAAACATTCAGTACTTC
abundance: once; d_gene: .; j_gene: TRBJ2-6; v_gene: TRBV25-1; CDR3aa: CASSFGRGPSGANVLTF; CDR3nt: TGTGCCAGCAGTTTCGGGCGGGGCCCCTCTGGGGCCAACGTCCTGACTTTC
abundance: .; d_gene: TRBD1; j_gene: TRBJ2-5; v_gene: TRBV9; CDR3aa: CASSPGTGKETQYF; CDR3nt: TGTGCCAGCAGCCCGGGGACAGGGAAGGAGACCCAGTACTTC
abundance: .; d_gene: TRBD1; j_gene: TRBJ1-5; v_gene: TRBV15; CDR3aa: CATSRLGQGGNQPQHF; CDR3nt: TGTGCCACCAGCAGACTGGGACAGGGCGGCAATCAGCCCCAGCATTTT
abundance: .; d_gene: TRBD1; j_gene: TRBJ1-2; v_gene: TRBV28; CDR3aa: CASIRKRGRVRGYTF; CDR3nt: TGTGCCAGCATTCGTAAAAGGGGGCGCGTGAGGGGCTACACCTTC
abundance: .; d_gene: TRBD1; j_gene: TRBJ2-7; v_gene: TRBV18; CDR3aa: CASSGTGASYEQYF; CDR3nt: TGTGCCAGCTCTGGGACAGGAGCTTCCTACGAGCAGTACTTC
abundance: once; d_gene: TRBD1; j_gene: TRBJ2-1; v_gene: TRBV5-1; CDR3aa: CASSSDRGTYNEQFF; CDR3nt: TGCGCCAGCAGCTCGGACAGGGGGACCTACAATGAGCAGTTCTTC
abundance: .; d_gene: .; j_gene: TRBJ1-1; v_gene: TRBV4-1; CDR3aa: CASSHATRNTEAFF; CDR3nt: TGCGCCAGCAGCCATGCGACACGGAACACTGAAGCTTTCTTT
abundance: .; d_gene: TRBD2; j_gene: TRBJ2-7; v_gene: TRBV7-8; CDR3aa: CASSHSRSSGTYEQYF; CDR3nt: TGTGCCAGCAGCCATAGTCGGTCTAGCGGGACCTACGAGCAGTACTTC
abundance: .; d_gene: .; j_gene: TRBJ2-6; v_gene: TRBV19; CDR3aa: CASRLYDAGANVLTF; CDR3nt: TGTGCCAGTAGACTTTATGACGCTGGGGCCAACGTCCTGACTTTC
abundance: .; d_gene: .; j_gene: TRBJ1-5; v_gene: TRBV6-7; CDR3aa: CATLDQLDPPQHF; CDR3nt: TGTGCCACCCTAGATCAGCTCGACCCACCCCAGCATTTT
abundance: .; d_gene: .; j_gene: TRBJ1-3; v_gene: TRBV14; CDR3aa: CASSRAYSGNTIYF; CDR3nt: TGTGCCAGCAGCCGGGCCTACTCTGGAAACACCATATATTTT
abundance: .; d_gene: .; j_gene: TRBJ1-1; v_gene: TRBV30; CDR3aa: CAWSVGRGNTEAFF; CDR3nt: TGTGCCTGGAGTGTAGGTAGGGGCAACACTGAAGCTTTCTTT
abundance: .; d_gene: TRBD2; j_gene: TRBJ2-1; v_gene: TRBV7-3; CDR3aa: CASSLASGSYEQFF; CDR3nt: TGTGCCAGCAGCTTGGCTAGCGGGAGCTATGAGCAGTTCTTC